The 14 T cell receptor beta chains in this list originate from one sample, sequenced in a study of blood T cells in healthy people across ages. Primers used in a second PCR of roughly 6 to 12 cycles were a sample-barcoded 5' primer and a J-beta primer mix. TCRdb processed the 5' RACE reads anew with MiXCR; each CDR3 protein has one entry. Altogether roughly 800,000 distinct CDR3 sequences are present, around 36% being singletons, with the ten largest covering approximately 13%. Sequenced sample: blood. These receptors originate from a man aged 18-30 years in good health.

The chain recombines TRBV15 with TRBJ1-1; D possibly corresponds to TRBD1 (5 bases). Germline CDR1 and CDR2: LNHNV and YYDKDF (reference sequence). The CDR3 covers 14 residues. V dropped 1 base and J dropped 5 bases, with 11 bases sitting between them. CDR3 in amino acids: CATSRGRERTEAFF. The CDR3, as DNA: TGTGCCACCAGCAGAGGCAGGGAAAGGACTGAAGCTTTCTTT.

With regard to this clonotype: It may be a read error: a sequence one base away is much more abundant. This chain joins TRBV20-1 and TRBJ1-2; D uncertain. CDR1 DFQATT and CDR2 SNEGSKA come from the germline V gene (reference sequence). CDR3 size: 13 residues. V shed 3 bases and J shed 6 bases, with 14 bases lying between them. This chain's CDR3 is CSARRPPNDGYTF. The CDR3 DNA follows: TGCAGTGCTAGGAGGCCACCTAATGATGGCTACACCTTC.

This clonotype has a handful of counts. V and J are TRBV5-1 and TRBJ2-4; 7 nucleotides line up with TRBD1. Per germline, CDR1 SGHRS and CDR2 YFSETQ. Trimming removed 4 bases from V and 2 bases from J; junction bases left unmatched: 6. There are 15 residues in the CDR3. The CDR3 sequence is CASSATTGTKNIQYF. The DNA of the CDR3 is TGCGCCAGCAGCGCGACGACAGGGACCAAAAACATTCAGTACTTC. Full variable domain (missing parts from reference TRBV5-1 and TRBJ2-4): KAGVTQTPRYLIKTRGQQVTLSCSPISGHRSVSWYQQTPGQGLQFLFEYFSETQRNKGNFPGRFSGRQFSNSRSEMNVSTLELGDSALYLCASSATTGTKNIQYFGAGTRLSVL.

This clonotype is a singleton in its sample. This CDR3 fails to terminate in the conserved phenylalanine or tryptophan, so it likely reflects a read error. V usage is TRBV4-1 and J usage is TRBJ1-2; no clear D. The length of the CDR3 is 14 residues. V was pared by 3 bases and J by 4 bases, with 12 bases between. Germline V CDR1 and CDR2: MGHRA, YSYEKL. In nucleotides, the CDR3 is TGCGCCAGCAGCCATCCGCAGGAGTTCTATGGCTACACCTTA. Its translation is CASSHPQEFYGYTL.

The chain carries TRBV20-1 and TRBJ2-1; 7 bases align to TRBD1. The CDR3 length is 15 residues. CDR1 DFQATT and CDR2 SNEGSKA come from the germline V gene (reference sequence). V shed 0 bases and J 4 bases; nucleotides not matched to a gene: 6. DNA of the CDR3: TGCAGTGCTAGAGAACAGACAGGGTTTTACAATGAGCAGTTCTTC. Its translation is CSAREQTGFYNEQFF.

The sample holds many counts of this clonotype. This sequence joins TRBV12-3 or TRBV12-4 and TRBJ2-3, with 11 bases aligning to TRBD2. Trimming cost V 0 bases and J 2 bases; bases outside gene matches: 10. The CDR3 totals 19 residues. The CDR3 nucleotides are TGTGCCAGCAGTTTAGCTGCCCTAGCGGGGGGCTCCAACACAGATACGCAGTATTTT. Its protein is CASSLAALAGGSNTDTQYF.

This clonotype was seen a handful of times. V is TRBV29-1 and J is TRBJ2-6; 10 positions match TRBD1. This CDR3 is 15 amino acids long. Germline values: CDR1 SQVTM, CDR2 ANQGSEA. V shed 6 bases, J shed 4 bases, and the junction held 6 bases outside the gene matches. The CDR3 region is CSVPGQGNGANVLTF. CDR3 nucleotide sequence: TGCAGCGTACCGGGACAGGGGAACGGGGCCAACGTCCTGACTTTC. The full variable domain, completed using reference TRBV29-1 and TRBJ2-6, is SAVISQKPSRDICQRGTSLTIQCQVDSQVTMMFWYRQQPGQSLTLIATANQGSEATYESGFVIDKFPISRPNLTFSTLTVSNMSPEDSSIYLCSVPGQGNGANVLTFGAGSRLTVL.

This clonotype was detected a few times. The chain employs TRBV6-2 or TRBV6-3 and TRBJ2-5; no firm D call. The germline gives CDR1 MNHEY, CDR2 SVGEGT. The CDR3 covers 13 residues. Deletions cut 2 bases from V and 4 bases from J, with 8 bases between. Here the CDR3 DNA reads TGTGCCAGCAGTTACCTCAGTAGAGAGACCCAGTACTTC. Translating gives CASSYLSRETQYF.

Points on this clonotype: One end of the junction varies from germline; a read error may be responsible. This chain connects TRBV9 to TRBJ2-3, with 11 nucleotides matching TRBD2. The CDR3 has 16 amino acids. The germline V gene encodes CDR1 SGDLS and CDR2 YYNGEE. The CDR3 spells CASSLRLAGSTDAQYF. The CDR3 DNA sequence: TGTGCCAGCAGTCTCCGACTAGCGGGGAGCACAGATGCGCAGTATTTT.

This chain joins TRBV7-2 and TRBJ2-7, with D tentatively TRBD1 (6 bases). Germline-derived CDR1 and CDR2 are SGHTA and FQGNSA. The CDR3 is 14 amino acids. V gave up 5 bases and J gave up 2 bases, with 13 bases separating them. Here the CDR3 DNA reads TGTGCCAGCAGCCGCTGGGACAAAGCCTACGAGCAGTACTTC. Residues: CASSRWDKAYEQYF.

The chain joins TRBV6-5 to TRBJ1-1; D is perhaps TRBD1 (5 bases). This CDR3 has 16 amino acids. Germline values: CDR1 MNHEY, CDR2 SVGAGI. Trimming removed 7 bases at V and 4 bases at J, with 22 bases between. The CDR3 is CASTRGAQGPSTEAFF. CDR3 DNA: TGTGCCAGCACCCGAGGGGCCCAAGGGCCCAGCACTGAAGCTTTCTTT.

The V gene is TRBV20-1, the J gene TRBJ2-1; TRBD1 agrees at 9 bases. The CDR3 runs 12 residues. The germline V gene has CDR1 DFQATT and CDR2 SNEGSKA (reference sequence). The trim removed 6 bases at V and 8 bases at J, leaving 5 bases unmatched. CDR3 nucleotides: TGCAGTGCCGGGACAGGGAGGGATGAGCAGTTCTTC. This translates into CSAGTGRDEQFF.

CDR3 sequence: CASSHPRNNEQYF. For the CDR3, the DNA is TGTGCCAGCAGCCATCCTCGGAACAATGAGCAGTACTTC. The V and J genes are TRBV5-6 and TRBJ2-1; unclear D gene. The J call may be in error: the DNA end matches TRBJ2-7 better. Germline V lookup: CDR1 SGHDT, CDR2 YYEEEE. The CDR3 has 13 amino acids.

The J gene is TRBJ1-2, the V gene TRBV7-8; D is undetermined. CDR1 is SGHVS, CDR2 FQNEAQ, per germline. CDR3 length equals 16 residues. V gave up 5 bases and J gave up 11 bases, with 27 bases separating them. The chain's CDR3 is CASSPRAGSIRSGYTF. DNA for the CDR3: TGTGCCAGCAGCCCGCGCGCGGGATCTATCAGGAGCGGGTACACCTTC.